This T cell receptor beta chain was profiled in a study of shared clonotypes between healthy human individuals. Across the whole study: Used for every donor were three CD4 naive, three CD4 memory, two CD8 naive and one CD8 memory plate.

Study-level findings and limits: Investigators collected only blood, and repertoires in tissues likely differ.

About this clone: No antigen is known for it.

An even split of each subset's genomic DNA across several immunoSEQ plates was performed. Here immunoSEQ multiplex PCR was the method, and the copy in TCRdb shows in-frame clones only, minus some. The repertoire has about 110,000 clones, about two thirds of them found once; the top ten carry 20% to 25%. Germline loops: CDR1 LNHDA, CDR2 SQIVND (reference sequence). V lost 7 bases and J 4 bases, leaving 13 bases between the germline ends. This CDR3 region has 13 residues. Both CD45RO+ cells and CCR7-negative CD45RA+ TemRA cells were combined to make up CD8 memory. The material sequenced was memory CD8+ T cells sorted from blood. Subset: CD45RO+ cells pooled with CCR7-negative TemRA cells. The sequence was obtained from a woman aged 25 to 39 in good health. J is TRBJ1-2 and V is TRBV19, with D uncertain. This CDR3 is CASISRKTYGYTF. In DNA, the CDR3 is TGTGCCAGTATCTCCCGAAAGACCTATGGCTACACCTTC.